The clone carrying this T cell receptor beta chain was recorded only once. The record originates from a study of blood T cell repertoires in COVID-19. For the study at large: Specimens from acute and convalescent COVID-19 originated in the United States, Italy and Spain.

In the authors' workflow: Amplifying reference gene primers gave estimates of nucleated cell counts. TCRdb's table, derived via immunoSEQ multiplex PCR, lists solely in-frame clones and lacks some. Clonal size and the V and J genes are those of that table, whereas D and trimming came from the DNA. The table records some 150,000 clones, 75% to 85% of them present only once. Per the germline V gene, CDR1 is SNHLY and CDR2 is FYNNEI. V was clipped by 5 bases and J by 2 bases, with 12 bases between them. This CDR3 contains 15 residues. The sequencing sample was made of peripheral blood. The chain joins TRBV2 to TRBJ1-4, with D perhaps matching TRBD1 (5 bases). This TCR derives from a man aged 60 to 69 with active or convalescent COVID-19. DNA for the CDR3: TGTGCCAGCAGTCCCAGGGCGGGGACTAATGAAAAACTGTTTTTT. This codes for CASSPRAGTNEKLFF.